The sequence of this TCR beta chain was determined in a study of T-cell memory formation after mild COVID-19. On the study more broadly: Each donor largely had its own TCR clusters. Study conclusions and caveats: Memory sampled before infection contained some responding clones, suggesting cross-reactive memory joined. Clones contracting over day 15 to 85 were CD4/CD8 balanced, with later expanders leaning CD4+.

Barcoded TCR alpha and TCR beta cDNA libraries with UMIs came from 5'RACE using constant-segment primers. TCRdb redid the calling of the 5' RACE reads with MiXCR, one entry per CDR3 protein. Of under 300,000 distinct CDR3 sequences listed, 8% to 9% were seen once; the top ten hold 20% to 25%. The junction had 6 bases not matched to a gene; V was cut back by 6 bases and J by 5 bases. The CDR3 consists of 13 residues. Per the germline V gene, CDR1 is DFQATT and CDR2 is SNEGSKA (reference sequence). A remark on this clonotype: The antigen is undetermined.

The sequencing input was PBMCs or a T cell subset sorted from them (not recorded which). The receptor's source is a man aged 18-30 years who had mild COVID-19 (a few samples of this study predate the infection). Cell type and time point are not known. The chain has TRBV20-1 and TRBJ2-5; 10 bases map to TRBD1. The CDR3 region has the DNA TGCAGTGCGAGGGACAGGGGCTGGGAGACCCAGTACTTC. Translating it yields CSARDRGWETQYF.